A single sample is the source of the 6 T cell receptor beta chains below, sequenced in a study of T cell changes during pregnancy in multiple sclerosis. TCRdb's table, derived via immunoSEQ multiplex PCR, lists solely in-frame clones and lacks some. Of 72,000 or so clones listed, 93% are singletons. The source material was peripheral blood, sampled in the second trimester of pregnancy. The origin of the receptors is a female donor with multiple sclerosis, enrolled in a pregnancy study.

By proportion, this clone is medium-sized. This sequence joins TRBV15 and TRBJ2-7; TRBD1 might be the D (5 bases). Germline assignment: CDR1 LNHNV and CDR2 YYDKDF (reference sequence). The CDR3 covers 14 residues. Trimming shortened V by 0 bases and J by 5 bases, and 11 bases separated the two germline ends. The CDR3 region is CATSRDLLGHEQYF. As DNA, the CDR3 is TGTGCCACCAGCAGAGATCTTTTGGGGCACGAGCAGTACTTC.

The chain combines TRBV2 with TRBJ1-2; D not resolved. With 6 bases removed from V and 4 bases from J, the gap between germline ends came to 15 bases. Germline V gene lookup returns CDR1 SNHLY and CDR2 FYNNEI. The CDR3 consists of 14 residues. CDR3 protein: CASSPIRISYGYTF. The CDR3 bases are TGTGCCAGCAGCCCAATCAGGATCTCCTATGGCTACACCTTC.

V and J are TRBV19 and TRBJ1-2; D remains ambiguous. CDR1 LNHDA and CDR2 SQIVND come from the germline V gene (reference sequence). The CDR3 has 13 residues. Trimming left V 5 bases short and J 3 bases short, with 10 bases between. CDR3: CASSGRDDYGYTF. The CDR3 region has the DNA TGTGCCAGTAGTGGGCGCGACGACTATGGCTACACCTTC.

The chain uses TRBV9 and TRBJ2-3; TRBD2 aligns across 11 bases. The junction had 4 bases not matched to a gene; V was cut back by 3 bases and J by 4 bases. Germline lookup yields CDR1 SGDLS and CDR2 YYNGEE. This CDR3 is built from 15 residues. This CDR3 reads CASSAVTSGADTQYF. CDR3 DNA sequence: TGTGCCAGCAGCGCGGTGACTAGCGGGGCAGATACGCAGTATTTT.

The V and J genes are TRBV20-1 and TRBJ2-1, with D uncertain. V gave up 3 bases and J gave up 5 bases, with 2 bases separating them. Germline CDR1 DFQATT, CDR2 SNEGSKA (reference sequence). The CDR3 covers 10 residues. DNA for the CDR3: TGCAGTGCTAGTAACAATGAGCAGTTCTTC. Protein sequence: CSASNNEQFF.

The gene calls are TRBV4-1 and TRBJ1-6; the match to TRBD1 covers 7 bases. J gave up 7 bases and V 1 base, and 7 bases lay outside the gene matches. CDR3 length: 16 residues. The germline V gene encodes CDR1 MGHRA and CDR2 YSYEKL. The CDR3: CASSQGGRGQNSPLHF. Written as DNA, the CDR3 is TGCGCCAGCAGCCAAGGGGGAAGGGGGCAGAATTCACCCCTCCACTTT.